This T cell receptor beta chain is from a study of shared clonotypes between healthy human individuals. Study context: Researchers drew samples from two women and a few men aged 18 to 49. A donor's plate count was three for CD4 naive and three for CD4 memory; CD8 naive had two and CD8 memory one.

This clone was seen once. The antigen is unknown. In the authors' workflow: Junction-only sequences without quality scores were provided by ImmunoSEQ, so filtering was different. The data were produced by immunoSEQ multiplex PCR, yet TCRdb's version contains in-frame clones alone and is incomplete. The V and J calls and clone size are taken from that table; D and trimming were inferred from the DNA. The table has about 2.1 million clones, over 85% seen once; the top ten hold about 1.6%. V lost 8 bases, J lost 4 bases, and 4 bases stayed unmatched. Germline CDR1 reads SNHLY; CDR2 reads FYNNEI. The CDR3 is 13 amino acids. Study-wide results and limits: When naive CD4 clonotypes were compared across a few donors, 4% to 6.5% were shared.

CD45RO-negative CD8 cells positively selected for CCR7 made up the naive population, which excluded terminally differentiated effector memory CD45RA+ cells. The chain combines TRBV2 with TRBJ1-2, with 10 bases identical to TRBD1. This clonotype originated in a man younger than 35 in good health. Some clones in this sample may be carry-over from other donors' samples. What was sequenced was naive CD8+ T cells from PBMCs. CDR3 DNA: TGTGCCAGCCGGGACAGGGGACCCTATGGCTACACCTTC. Its translation is CASRDRGPYGYTF.